This entry features one T cell receptor (beta chain) sequence. Its antigen remains unknown. The same CDR3 is also encoded by other DNA sequences in this sample. This sample stems from a study of beta chain features in type 1 diabetes. Expressed TCRB transcripts were sequenced, since all the RNA that had been isolated was reverse transcribed. Produced via immunoSEQ multiplex PCR; TCRdb's table is partial and in-frame only. The table shows about 140,000 clones, with roughly 9.3% occurring only once. Study-wide results and caveats: Insertions at VDJ junctions were less frequent in type 1 diabetes patients. These patients also deleted more nucleotides at the same junctions. People with Type 1 diabetes carried modestly yet significantly shorter TCRB CDR3s in all four CD4+ subsets. Over-representation of high TCR-expressing cells was a possible consequence of cDNA sequencing.

CDR1 is SGHRS and CDR2 is YFSETQ in the germline V gene. The CDR3 contains 12 residues. After removal of 8 bases from V and 3 bases from J, the junction contained 3 bases not matched to a gene. The clonotype was recovered from a woman in her thirties or forties in good health. The chain has TRBV5-1 and TRBJ2-3; 7 bases agree with TRBD2. The specimen sequenced was central memory CD4+ T cells from blood. CDR3 region: CASREGTDTQYF. The CDR3 region has the DNA TGCGCCAGTAGGGAGGGGACAGATACGCAGTATTTT.